This T cell receptor (beta chain) was identified in a study of post-analysis software for immune sequencing data. Findings and caveats of the study: The study found TRBV5-6, TRBV5-1 and TRBV20-1 among 5 or 6 TRBV segments more frequent in patients than controls.

In its sample, this clonotype was seen a few times. Its matching antigen is unknown. Unique molecular identifiers were built into the TCR beta cDNA libraries. TCRdb re-analysed the PCR reads in MiXCR, keeping a single row per CDR3 protein. Among 750,000 to 950,000 distinct CDR3 sequences listed, 46% were seen once. This CDR3 region has 16 residues. The germline V gene encodes CDR1 LGHDT and CDR2 YNNKEL (reference sequence). The germline V and J ends were trimmed by 1 base and 0 bases, with 12 bases remaining between them. This sequence originates from a girl aged 10-17 years with multiple sclerosis. Sequences were obtained from blood. V and J are TRBV3-1 and TRBJ1-2, with D maybe TRBD1 (5 bases). Written as DNA, the CDR3 is TGTGCCAGCAGCCAAGCCTTGGGGGGATCTAACTATGGCTACACCTTC. Translated, it gives CASSQALGGSNYGYTF. Combining the CDR3 with reference TRBV3-1 and TRBJ1-2 gives the whole variable domain DTAVSQTPKYLVTQMGNDKSIKCEQNLGHDTMYWYKQDSKKFLKIMFSYNNKELIINETVPNRFSPKSPDKAHLNLHINSLELGDSAVYFCASSQALGGSNYGYTFGSGTRLTVV.